This TCR beta chain was recovered during a study of regulatory T cells in long-lasting Graves disease. As for the study in general: Graves' patients (newly diagnosed) had been on antithyroid drugs under 3 months. General study results and limits: The study found TRBV28, TRBJ1-2 and TRBJ2-5 favored in persistent disease. Thyroid tissue went unstudied; only peripheral blood was examined.

Comment on this clonotype: Its antigen is unidentified.

The CDR3 runs to 14 residues. The germline gives CDR1 MNHNS, CDR2 SASEGT. V gave up 8 bases and J gave up 4 bases; unmatched junction bases: 9. CDR3 regions were amplified by Arm-PCR using iRepertoire HTBI primers to build TCR beta libraries. TCRdb reanalysed the multiplex PCR reads using MiXCR and keeps one entry per CDR3 protein. The table lists around 250,000 distinct CDR3 sequences, 20% of them singletons, with around 13% in the top ten. Time point described: newly diagnosed GD, antithyroid drugs for less than 3 months. Extracted PBMC RNA gave rise to the TCR library. The sequenced sample was peripheral blood mononuclear cells (PBMCs), obtained at new diagnosis, from a patient treated with antithyroid drugs. The sequence was obtained from a female donor with Graves disease. The chain has TRBV6-1 and TRBJ2-3, with 7 positions matching TRBD2. The CDR3 is CASDPGTTADTQYF. The CDR3, as DNA: TGTGCCAGCGATCCTGGGACTACGGCAGATACGCAGTATTTT.